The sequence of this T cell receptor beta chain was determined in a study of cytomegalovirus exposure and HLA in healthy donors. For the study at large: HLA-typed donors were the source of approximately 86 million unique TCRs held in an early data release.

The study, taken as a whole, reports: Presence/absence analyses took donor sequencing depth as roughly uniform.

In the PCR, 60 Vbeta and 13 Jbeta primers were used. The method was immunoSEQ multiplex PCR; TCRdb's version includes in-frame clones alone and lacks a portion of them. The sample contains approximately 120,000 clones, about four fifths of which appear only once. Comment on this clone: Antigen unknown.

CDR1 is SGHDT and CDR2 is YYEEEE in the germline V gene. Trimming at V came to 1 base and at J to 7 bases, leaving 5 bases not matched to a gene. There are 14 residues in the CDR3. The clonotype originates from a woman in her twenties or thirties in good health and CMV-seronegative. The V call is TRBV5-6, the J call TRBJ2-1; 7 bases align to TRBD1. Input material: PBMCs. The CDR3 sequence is CASSLRGLVNEQFF. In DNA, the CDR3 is TGTGCCAGCAGCTTGAGGGGGCTAGTGAATGAGCAGTTCTTC.